This entry concerns a single T cell receptor (beta chain). The entry originates in a study of OX40 agonist ivuxolimab in advanced cancers. Libraries were prepared by immunoSEQ multiplex PCR; TCRdb keeps only in-frame clonotypes and omits some of them. The sample records 72,000 or so clones, 80% being singletons. The TCR sequence derives from an adult with an advanced solid tumor such as melanoma, head and neck, liver or kidney cancer. Sequenced here: CD4+ or CD8+ T cells sorted from blood, sampled in a trial of the OX40 agonist ivuxolimab.

As DNA, the CDR3 is TGCGCCAGCAGCTTGGCCATTGGGGGAACGATGAACACTGAAGCTTTCTTT. It yields the protein CASSLAIGGTMNTEAFF. This chain joins TRBV5-1 and TRBJ1-1, with a weak D call TRBD1 (5 bases). Germline values: CDR1 SGHRS, CDR2 YFSETQ. The V gene lost 0 bases and the J gene lost 0 bases, with 15 bases spanning the gap. CDR3 length equals 17 residues.